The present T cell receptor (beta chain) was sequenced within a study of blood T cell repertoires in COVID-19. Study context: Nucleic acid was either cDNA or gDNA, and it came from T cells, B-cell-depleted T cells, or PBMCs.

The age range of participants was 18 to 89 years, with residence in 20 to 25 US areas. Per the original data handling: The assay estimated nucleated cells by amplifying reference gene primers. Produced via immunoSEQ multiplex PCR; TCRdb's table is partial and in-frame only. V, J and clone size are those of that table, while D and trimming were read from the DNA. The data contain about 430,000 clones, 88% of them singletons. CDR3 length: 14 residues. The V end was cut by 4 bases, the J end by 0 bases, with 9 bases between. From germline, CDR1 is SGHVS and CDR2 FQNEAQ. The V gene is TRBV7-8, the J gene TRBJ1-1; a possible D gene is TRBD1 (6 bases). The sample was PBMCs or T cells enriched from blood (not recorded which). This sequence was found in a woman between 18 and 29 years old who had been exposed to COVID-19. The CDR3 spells CASSWTELNTEAFF. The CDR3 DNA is TGTGCCAGCAGCTGGACAGAGCTGAACACTGAAGCTTTCTTT.